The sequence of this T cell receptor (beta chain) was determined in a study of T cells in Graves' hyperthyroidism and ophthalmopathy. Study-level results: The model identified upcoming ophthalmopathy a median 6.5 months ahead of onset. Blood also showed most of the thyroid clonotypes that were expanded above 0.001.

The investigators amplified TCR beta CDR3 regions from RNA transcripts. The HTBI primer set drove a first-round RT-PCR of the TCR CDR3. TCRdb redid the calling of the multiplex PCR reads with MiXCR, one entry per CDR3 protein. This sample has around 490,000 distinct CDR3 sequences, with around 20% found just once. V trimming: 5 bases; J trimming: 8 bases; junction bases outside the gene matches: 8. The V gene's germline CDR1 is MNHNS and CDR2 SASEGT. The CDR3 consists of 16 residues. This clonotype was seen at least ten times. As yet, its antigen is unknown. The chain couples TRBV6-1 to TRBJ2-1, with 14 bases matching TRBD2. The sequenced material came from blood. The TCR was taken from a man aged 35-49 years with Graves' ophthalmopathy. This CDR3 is CASSIAGTSGSHEQFF. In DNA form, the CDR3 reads TGTGCCAGCAGTATTGCCGGGACTAGCGGGAGTCATGAGCAGTTCTTC.